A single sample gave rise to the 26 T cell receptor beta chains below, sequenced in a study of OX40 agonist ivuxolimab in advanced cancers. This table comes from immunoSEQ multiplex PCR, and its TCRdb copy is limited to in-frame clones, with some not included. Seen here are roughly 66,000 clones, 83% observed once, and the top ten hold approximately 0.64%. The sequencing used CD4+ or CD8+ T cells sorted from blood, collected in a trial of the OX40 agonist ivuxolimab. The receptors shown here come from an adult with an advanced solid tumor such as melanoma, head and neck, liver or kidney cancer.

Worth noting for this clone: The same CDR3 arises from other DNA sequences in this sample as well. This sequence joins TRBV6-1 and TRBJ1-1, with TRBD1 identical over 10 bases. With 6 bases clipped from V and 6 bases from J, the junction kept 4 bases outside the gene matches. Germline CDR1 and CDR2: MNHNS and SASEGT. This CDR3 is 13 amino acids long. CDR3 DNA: TGTGCCAGCAGGGACAGGGGGTATTCTGAAGCTTTCTTT. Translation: CASRDRGYSEAFF.

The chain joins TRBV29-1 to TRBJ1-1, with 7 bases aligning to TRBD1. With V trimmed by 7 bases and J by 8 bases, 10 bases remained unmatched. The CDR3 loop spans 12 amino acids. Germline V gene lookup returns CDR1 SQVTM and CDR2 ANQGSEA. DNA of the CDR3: TGCAGCGGGCTCGGTCAGGGGGGGGAAGCTTTCTTT. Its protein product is CSGLGQGGEAFF.

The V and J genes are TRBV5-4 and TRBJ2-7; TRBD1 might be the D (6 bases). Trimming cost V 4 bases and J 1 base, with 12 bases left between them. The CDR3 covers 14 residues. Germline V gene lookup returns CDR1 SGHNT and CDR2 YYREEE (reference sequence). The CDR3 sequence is CASSPTGPSYEQYF. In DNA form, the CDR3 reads TGTGCCAGCAGCCCAACAGGGCCATCCTACGAGCAGTACTTC.

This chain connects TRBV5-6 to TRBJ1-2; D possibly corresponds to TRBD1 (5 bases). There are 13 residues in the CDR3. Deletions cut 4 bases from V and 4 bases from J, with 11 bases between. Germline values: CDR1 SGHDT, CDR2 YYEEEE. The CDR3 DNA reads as TGTGCCAGCAGCCTTCGACAGTTCTATGGCTACACCTTC. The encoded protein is CASSLRQFYGYTF.

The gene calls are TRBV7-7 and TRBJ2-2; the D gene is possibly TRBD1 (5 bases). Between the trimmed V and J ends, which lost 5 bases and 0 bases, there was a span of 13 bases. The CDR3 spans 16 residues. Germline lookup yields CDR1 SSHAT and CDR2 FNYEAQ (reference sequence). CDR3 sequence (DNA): TGTGCCAGCAGCCAACAGGTGAACGCGAACACCGGGGAGCTGTTTTTT. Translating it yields CASSQQVNANTGELFF. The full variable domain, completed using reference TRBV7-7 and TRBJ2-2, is GAGVSQSPRYKVTKRGQDVTLRCDPISSHATLYWYQQALGQGPEFLTYFNYEAQPDKSGLPSDRFSAERPEGSISTLTIQRTEQRDSAMYRCASSQQVNANTGELFFGEGSRLTVL.

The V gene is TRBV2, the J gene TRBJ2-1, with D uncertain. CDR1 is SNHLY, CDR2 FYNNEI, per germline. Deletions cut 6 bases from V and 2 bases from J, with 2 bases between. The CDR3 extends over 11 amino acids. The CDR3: CASSAYNEQFF. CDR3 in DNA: TGTGCCAGCAGCGCCTACAATGAGCAGTTCTTC.

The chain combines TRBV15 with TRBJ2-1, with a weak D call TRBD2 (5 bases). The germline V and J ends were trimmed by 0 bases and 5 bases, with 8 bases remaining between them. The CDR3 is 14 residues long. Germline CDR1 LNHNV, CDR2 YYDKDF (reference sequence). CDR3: CATSRDLTNNEQFF. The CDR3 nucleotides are TGTGCCACCAGCAGAGACCTGACTAACAATGAGCAGTTCTTC.

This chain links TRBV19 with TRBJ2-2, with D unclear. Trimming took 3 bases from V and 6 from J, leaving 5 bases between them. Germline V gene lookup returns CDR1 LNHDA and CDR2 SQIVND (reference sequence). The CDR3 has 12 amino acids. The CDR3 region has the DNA TGTGCCAGTAGTATGCTCTCCGGGGAGCTGTTTTTT. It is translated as CASSMLSGELFF.

The CDR3 sequence: CASRRARGSDTQYF. The CDR3 nucleotides read TGTGCCAGCAGAAGAGCCCGGGGGTCAGATACGCAGTATTTT. The V and J genes are TRBV11-2 and TRBJ2-3; D is perhaps TRBD2 (6 bases). Germline V gives CDR1 SGHAT, CDR2 FQNNGV. Trimming cost V 6 bases and J 4 bases, with 14 bases left between them. This CDR3 has 14 residues. The full variable domain, completed using reference TRBV11-2 and TRBJ2-3, is EAGVAQSPRYKIIEKRQSVAFWCNPISGHATLYWYQQILGQGPKLLIQFQNNGVVDDSQLPKDRFSAERLKGVDSTLKIQPAKLEDSAVYLCASRRARGSDTQYFGPGTRLTVL.

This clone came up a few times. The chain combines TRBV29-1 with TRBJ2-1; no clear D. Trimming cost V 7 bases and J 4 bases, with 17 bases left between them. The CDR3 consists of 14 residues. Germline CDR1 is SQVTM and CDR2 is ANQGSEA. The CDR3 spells CSGVRTGFYNEQFF. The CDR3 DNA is TGCAGCGGCGTCCGAACCGGGTTTTACAATGAGCAGTTCTTC.

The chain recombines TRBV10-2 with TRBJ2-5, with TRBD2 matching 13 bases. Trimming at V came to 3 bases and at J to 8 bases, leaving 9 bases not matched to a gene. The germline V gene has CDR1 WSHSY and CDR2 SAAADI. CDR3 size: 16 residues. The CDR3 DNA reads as TGCGCCAGCAGTGACACTAGCGGGGGGGCTCGGGCAACCCAGTACTTC. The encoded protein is CASSDTSGGARATQYF.

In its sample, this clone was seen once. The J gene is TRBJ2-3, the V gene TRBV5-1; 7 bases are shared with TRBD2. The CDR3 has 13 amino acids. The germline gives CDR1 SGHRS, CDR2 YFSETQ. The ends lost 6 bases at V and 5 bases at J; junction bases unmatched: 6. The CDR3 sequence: CASNEGGLDTQYF. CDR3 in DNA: TGCGCCAGCAATGAGGGAGGGCTAGATACGCAGTATTTT.

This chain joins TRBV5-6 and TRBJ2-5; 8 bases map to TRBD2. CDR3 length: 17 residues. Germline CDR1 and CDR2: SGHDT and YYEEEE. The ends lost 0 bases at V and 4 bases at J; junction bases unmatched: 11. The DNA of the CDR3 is TGTGCCAGCAGCTTGGACGGGAGGGCCGGGGTAGGAGAGACCCAGTACTTC. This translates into CASSLDGRAGVGETQYF.

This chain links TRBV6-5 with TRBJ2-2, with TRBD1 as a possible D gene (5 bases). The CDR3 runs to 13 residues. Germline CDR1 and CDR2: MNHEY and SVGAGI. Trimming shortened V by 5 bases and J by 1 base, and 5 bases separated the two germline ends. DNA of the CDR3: TGTGCCAGCAGTGGACAGAACACCGGGGAGCTGTTTTTT. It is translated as CASSGQNTGELFF.

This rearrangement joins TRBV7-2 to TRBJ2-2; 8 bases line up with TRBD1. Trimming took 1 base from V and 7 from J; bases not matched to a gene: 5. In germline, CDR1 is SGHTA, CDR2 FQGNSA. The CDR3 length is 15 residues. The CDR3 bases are TGTGCCAGCAGCTTAGATCCAGGGGGCGGCGGGGAGCTGTTTTTT. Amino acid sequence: CASSLDPGGGGELFF.

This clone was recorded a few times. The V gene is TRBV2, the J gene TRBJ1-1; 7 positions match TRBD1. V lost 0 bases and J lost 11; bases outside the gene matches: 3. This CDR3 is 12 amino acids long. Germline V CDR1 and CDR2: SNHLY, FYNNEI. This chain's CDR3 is CASSEALQGAFF. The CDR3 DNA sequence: TGTGCCAGCAGTGAAGCCCTACAGGGGGCTTTCTTT.

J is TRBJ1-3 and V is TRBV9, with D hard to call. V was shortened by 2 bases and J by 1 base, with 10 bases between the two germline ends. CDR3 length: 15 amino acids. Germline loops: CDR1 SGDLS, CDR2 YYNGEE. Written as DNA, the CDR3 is TGTGCCAGCAGCGTGGGAAGGGCATCTGGAAACACCATATATTTT. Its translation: CASSVGRASGNTIYF.

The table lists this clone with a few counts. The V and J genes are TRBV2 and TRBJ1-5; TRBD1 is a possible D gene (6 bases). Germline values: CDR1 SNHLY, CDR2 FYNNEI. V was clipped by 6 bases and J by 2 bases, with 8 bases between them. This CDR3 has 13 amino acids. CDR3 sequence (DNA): TGTGCCAGCAGGACAGGAGGCAATCAGCCCCAGCATTTT. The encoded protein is CASRTGGNQPQHF.

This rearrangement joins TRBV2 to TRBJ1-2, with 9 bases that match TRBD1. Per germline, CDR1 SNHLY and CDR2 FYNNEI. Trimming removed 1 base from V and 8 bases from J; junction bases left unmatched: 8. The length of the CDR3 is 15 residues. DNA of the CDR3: TGTGCCAGCAGTGAAGTGGGAAGGGACAGGGTCGGCTACACCTTC. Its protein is CASSEVGRDRVGYTF.

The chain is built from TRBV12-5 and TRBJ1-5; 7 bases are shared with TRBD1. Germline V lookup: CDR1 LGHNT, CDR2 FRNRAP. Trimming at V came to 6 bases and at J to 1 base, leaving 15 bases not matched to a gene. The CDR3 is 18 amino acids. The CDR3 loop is CASGPGQKIARSNQPQHF. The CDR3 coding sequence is TGTGCTAGTGGACCGGGACAGAAGATAGCCCGAAGCAATCAGCCCCAGCATTTT.

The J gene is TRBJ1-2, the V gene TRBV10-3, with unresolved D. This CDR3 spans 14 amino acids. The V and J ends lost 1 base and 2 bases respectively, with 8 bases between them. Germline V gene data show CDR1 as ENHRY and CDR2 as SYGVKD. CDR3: CAISEFPENYGYTF. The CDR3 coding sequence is TGTGCCATCAGTGAGTTTCCGGAGAACTATGGCTACACCTTC.

This chain's CDR3 is CASSLVTSGQNIQYF. In nucleotides, the CDR3 is TGTGCCAGCAGCTTAGTAACTAGCGGACAAAACATTCAGTACTTC. The chain uses TRBV7-9 and TRBJ2-4; TRBD2 aligns across 8 bases. CDR1 SEHNR and CDR2 FQNEAQ come from the germline V gene (reference sequence). This CDR3 comprises 15 residues. V gave up 1 base and J gave up 5 bases; unmatched junction bases: 4.

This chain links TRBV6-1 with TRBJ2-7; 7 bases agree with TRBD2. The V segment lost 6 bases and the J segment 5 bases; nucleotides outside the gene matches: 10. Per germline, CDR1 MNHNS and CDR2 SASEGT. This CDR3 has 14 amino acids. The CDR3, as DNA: TGTGCCAGCAGGCAGACCGGGACTACAAACGAGCAGTACTTC. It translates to CASRQTGTTNEQYF.

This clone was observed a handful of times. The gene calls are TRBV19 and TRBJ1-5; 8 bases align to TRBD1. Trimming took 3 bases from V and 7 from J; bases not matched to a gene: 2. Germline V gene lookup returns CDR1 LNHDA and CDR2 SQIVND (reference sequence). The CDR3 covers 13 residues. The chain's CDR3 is CASSIGQGQPQHF. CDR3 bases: TGTGCCAGTAGTATTGGACAGGGCCAGCCCCAGCATTTT.

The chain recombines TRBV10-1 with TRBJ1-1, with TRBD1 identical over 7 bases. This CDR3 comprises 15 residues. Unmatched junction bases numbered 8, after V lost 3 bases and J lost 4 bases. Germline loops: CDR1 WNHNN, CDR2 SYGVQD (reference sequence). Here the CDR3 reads CASSENRGVGTEAFF. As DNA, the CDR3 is TGCGCCAGCAGTGAAAACAGGGGAGTGGGCACTGAAGCTTTCTTT.

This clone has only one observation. The CDR3 sequence: CASGRTGKQGEQYF. The DNA for the CDR3 is TGCGCCAGCGGGCGGACAGGGAAACAAGGCGAGCAGTACTTC. The V call is TRBV5-1, the J call TRBJ2-7; the match to TRBD1 covers 8 bases. The CDR3 sequence is 14 residues long. The germline CDR1 and CDR2 sequences are SGHRS and YFSETQ. The junction had 12 bases not matched to a gene; V was cut back by 7 bases and J by 6 bases.